A selection of T cell receptor beta chains follows, all from one sample in a study of blood T cell repertoires in COVID-19. Assay: immunoSEQ multiplex PCR; the TCRdb copy retains only in-frame clones and omits some. The sample has over 250,000 clones; roughly 91% are singletons. What was sequenced was PBMCs or T cells enriched from blood (not recorded which). All receptors derive from a middle-aged man who had recovered from COVID-19. Both conserved end residues are part of each CDR3. D genes are given only for firm matches. Clone size is given for some rows only: seen once, a few or many times, or a class if the clone is expanded.

CDR3aa	CDR3nt	v_gene	j_gene	len	d_gene	abundance
CASSPAVNSPLHF	TGTGCCAGTAGCCCCGCGGTTAATTCACCCCTCCACTTT	TRBV19	TRBJ1-6	13	-	-
CATSLDRGPYEQYF	TGTGCCACCAGCCTAGACAGGGGTCCTTACGAGCAGTACTTC	TRBV15	TRBJ2-7	14	TRBD1	-
CAISESDYSNQPQHF	TGTGCCATCAGTGAGTCGGACTACAGCAATCAGCCCCAGCATTTT	TRBV10-3	TRBJ1-5	15	-	-
CASSLVLRQLYGYTF	TGTGCCAGCAGCTTGGTTTTGCGGCAGCTCTATGGCTACACCTTC	TRBV5-5	TRBJ1-2	15	-	-
CASSGGRGLNTEAFF	TGTGCCAGCAGCGGAGGGAGGGGACTCAACACTGAAGCTTTCTTT	TRBV9	TRBJ1-1	15	-	-
CASSLIREQFF	TGTGCCAGCAGCTTAATCCGGGAGCAGTTCTTC	TRBV7-9	TRBJ2-1	11	-	-
CASSNSLATYGYTF	TGTGCCAGCAGCAATTCCCTGGCAACCTATGGCTACACCTTC	TRBV7-2	TRBJ1-2	14	-	-
CASSLDRDSPLHF	TGTGCCAGCAGCCTAGACAGGGACTCACCCCTCCACTTT	TRBV13	TRBJ1-6	13	TRBD1	few
CASSVDFPNTEAFF	TGTGCCAGCAGTGTCGACTTTCCGAACACTGAAGCTTTCTTT	TRBV2	TRBJ1-1	14	-	-
CASSLGQGNTEAFF	TGTGCCAGCAGCTTAGGGCAGGGGAACACTGAAGCTTTCTTT	TRBV13	TRBJ1-1	14	-	-
CATSRPDREYQPQHF	TGTGCCACCAGCAGGCCCGACAGGGAGTATCAGCCCCAGCATTTT	TRBV15	TRBJ1-5	15	TRBD1	-
CASSFRFNYGFLGTQYF	TGTGCCAGCAGCTTTAGGTTTAACTATGGCTTTTTAGGGACCCAGTACTTC	TRBV11-2	TRBJ2-5	17	-	once
CATSRDGRVGGYTF	TGTGCCACCAGCAGAGATGGCAGGGTGGGTGGCTACACCTTC	TRBV15	TRBJ1-2	14	-	once
CASSPRVPRTGGLWGYTF	TGTGCCAGCAGCCCCCGTGTCCCCCGGACAGGGGGATTGTGGGGCTACACCTTC	TRBV7-8	TRBJ1-2	18	TRBD1	-
CASSLAGTSGGWETQYF	TGCGCCAGCAGCTTGGCCGGGACTAGCGGGGGATGGGAGACCCAGTACTTC	TRBV5-1	TRBJ2-5	17	TRBD2	-
CASAGTSGRETQYF	TGTGCCAGTGCCGGGACTAGCGGACGTGAGACCCAGTACTTC	TRBV28	TRBJ2-5	14	TRBD2	-
CASSGDFTPYNEQFF	TGCGCCAGCAGTGGGGACTTTACCCCCTACAATGAGCAGTTCTTC	TRBV10-2	TRBJ2-1	15	-	-
CASSLSPRYGYTF	TGTGCCAGCAGTTTATCCCCGAGGTATGGCTACACCTTC	TRBV27	TRBJ1-2	13	-	-
CSVERTGQASFF	TGCAGCGTTGAACGGACAGGACAAGCTTCTTTCTTT	TRBV29-1	TRBJ1-1	12	TRBD1	-
CASSFHYWDRDGYEQYF	TGCGCCAGCAGCTTTCACTATTGGGACAGGGACGGATACGAGCAGTACTTC	TRBV5-1	TRBJ2-7	17	TRBD1	-
CASSQDQGQIQTQYF	TGTGCCAGCAGCCAAGATCAGGGGCAGATTCAGACCCAGTACTTC	TRBV14	TRBJ2-5	15	-	once
CASSVSQLTPSGNTIYF	TGTGCCAGCAGCGTATCCCAACTGACACCCTCTGGAAACACCATATATTTT	TRBV9	TRBJ1-3	17	-	-
CASSFGDRETYEQYF	TGTGCCAGCAGTTTTGGGGACAGGGAAACCTACGAGCAGTACTTC	TRBV27	TRBJ2-7	15	TRBD1	-
CASSARGALMNTEAFF	TGTGCCAGCAGTGCCCGGGGAGCGCTCATGAACACTGAAGCTTTCTTT	TRBV2	TRBJ1-1	16	-	-
CATSRSSGRGDTQYF	TGTGCCACCAGCAGGTCTAGCGGGAGGGGGGATACGCAGTATTTT	TRBV15	TRBJ2-3	15	TRBD2	-